The 11 T cell receptor beta chains below come from one sample, sequenced in a study of lymphopenia after photon versus proton radiotherapy. The repertoire was sequenced with immunoSEQ multiplex PCR; TCRdb's copy has only in-frame clones and lacks some. The data hold under 70,000 clones, with approximately 90% observed a single time. The source material was peripheral blood, sampled from a patient treated with photon-based radiotherapy. All receptors come from a woman between 40 and 55 years old with cholangiocarcinoma.

This chain joins TRBV5-4 and TRBJ2-5; D uncertain. The CDR3 runs to 13 residues. Germline V CDR1 and CDR2: SGHNT, YYREEE (reference sequence). The ends were cut back, 1 base at V and 1 base at J, with 5 bases in the middle. The DNA for the CDR3 is TGTGCCAGCAGCTTGAACAGCCAAGAGACCCAGTACTTC. Translation gives CASSLNSQETQYF.

This chain links TRBV5-6 with TRBJ1-4; D may be TRBD1 (5 bases). The CDR3 totals 15 residues. V lost 0 bases to trimming and J lost 5 bases, with 11 bases between them. CDR1 is SGHDT, CDR2 YYEEEE, per germline. The CDR3 reads CASSLEVGGNEKLFF. In nucleotides, the CDR3 is TGTGCCAGCAGCTTGGAGGTCGGGGGAAATGAAAAACTGTTTTTT. Filled out from reference TRBV5-6 and TRBJ1-4, the complete variable domain reads DAGVTQSPTHLIKTRGQQVTLRCSPKSGHDTVSWYQQALGQGPQFIFQYYEEEERQRGNFPDRFSGHQFPNYSSELNVNALLLGDSALYLCASSLEVGGNEKLFFGSGTQLSVL.

The chain employs TRBV15 and TRBJ2-5, with D possibly TRBD2 on 5 matching bases. Germline CDR1 reads LNHNV; CDR2 reads YYDKDF (reference sequence). This CDR3 contains 14 residues. The V end was cut by 0 bases, the J end by 2 bases, with 7 bases between. The CDR3 reads CATSRDEGQETQYF. The CDR3 DNA reads as TGTGCCACCAGCAGAGATGAGGGACAAGAGACCCAGTACTTC.

The rearrangement joins TRBV5-1 to TRBJ2-2; D unresolved. CDR3 length: 14 residues. Germline CDR1 SGHRS, CDR2 YFSETQ. V lost 0 bases, J lost 4 bases, and 7 bases lay in between. CDR3 sequence: CASSLDSSTGELFF. DNA for the CDR3: TGCGCCAGCAGCTTGGACTCGAGCACCGGGGAGCTGTTTTTT.

This sequence joins TRBV5-1 and TRBJ2-3; D call uncertain. The germline gives CDR1 SGHRS, CDR2 YFSETQ. The CDR3 is made up of 14 amino acids. V was trimmed by 0 bases and J by 1 base, leaving 6 bases between them. The DNA for the CDR3 is TGCGCCAGCAGCTTGGAGTCAGGCACAGATACGCAGTATTTT. This codes for CASSLESGTDTQYF.

The chain is built from TRBV7-9 and TRBJ2-3; D uncertain. This CDR3 comprises 13 residues. Germline V gene lookup returns CDR1 SEHNR and CDR2 FQNEAQ (reference sequence). V shed 4 bases and J shed 2 bases, with 7 bases lying between them. The CDR3 loop reads CASSSINTDTQYF. CDR3 in DNA: TGTGCCAGCAGCTCTATAAACACAGATACGCAGTATTTT.

The chain has TRBV27 and TRBJ2-7; TRBD1 matches 7 bases. Per the germline V gene, CDR1 is MNHEY and CDR2 is SMNVEV (reference sequence). Germline trimming cut 5 bases from V and 2 bases from J; bases unmatched to any gene: 3. This CDR3 is 13 amino acids long. The CDR3 DNA sequence: TGTGCCAGCAGTCCTGGGACAGCCTACGAGCAGTACTTC. This codes for CASSPGTAYEQYF.

This clone is a singleton in its sample. This chain joins TRBV5-1 and TRBJ2-2; D assignment may be TRBD1 or TRBD2 (5 bases each). Trimming shortened V by 2 bases and J by 3 bases, and 11 bases separated the two germline ends. Germline CDR1 is SGHRS and CDR2 is YFSETQ. This CDR3 is 15 amino acids long. CDR3 amino acids: CASSFSGTDTGELFF. The CDR3 nucleotides are TGCGCCAGCAGCTTTTCGGGGACGGACACCGGGGAGCTGTTTTTT.

CDR3 sequence: CASILQTNTEAFF. In DNA, the CDR3 is TGTGCCAGCATCCTACAGACGAACACTGAAGCTTTCTTT. The rearrangement joins TRBV6-6 to TRBJ1-1; no clear D. Germline V gives CDR1 MNHNY, CDR2 SVGAGI (reference sequence). The CDR3 is 13 amino acids. V lost 7 bases and J lost 1, with 10 bases in between.

In its sample, this clone was seen a few times. J is TRBJ2-7 and V is TRBV27; TRBD2 matches 7 bases. Germline V CDR1 and CDR2: MNHEY, SMNVEV (reference sequence). V lost 5 bases to trimming and J lost 5 bases; unmatched junction nucleotides: 12. This CDR3 contains 15 residues. The CDR3 loop reads CASSPKWAGRDEQYF. In DNA, the CDR3 is TGTGCCAGCAGTCCAAAGTGGGCAGGGAGGGACGAGCAGTACTTC.

The chain links TRBV7-9 to TRBJ1-1; D ambiguous. In germline, CDR1 is SEHNR, CDR2 FQNEAQ (reference sequence). V lost 7 bases and J 2 bases, leaving 8 bases between the germline ends. The CDR3 sequence is 12 residues long. CDR3 sequence reads: CASTLTNTEAFF. The CDR3 DNA reads TGTGCCAGCACCCTTACCAACACTGAAGCTTTCTTT.